This T cell receptor beta chain was profiled in a study of cytomegalovirus exposure and HLA in healthy donors. Overall study: A previous analysis identified 100 million or so unique TCR beta sequences derived from about 180 million T cells. Within an early data release were about 85 million unique TCRs drawn from HLA-typed donors. Study findings and constraints: A later analysis showed that HLA-associated TCR beta chains had undergone more clonal expansion than equally common others.

PCR was performed using 60 Vbeta and 13 Jbeta primers. Clones were sequenced by immunoSEQ multiplex PCR, and TCRdb holds only the in-frame ones, with some missing. The sample holds some 200,000 clones, around 78% seen once. As concerns this clone: Its matching antigen is unknown.

The sample comprised PBMCs. The clonotype was recovered from a woman aged 25 to 39 in good health and CMV-seropositive.

DNA for the CDR3: TGTGCCAGCAGTGAATCGCTGTCAGGGGGCTTCAAGTACTTC. It codes for CASSESLSGGFKYF. The chain links TRBV6-1 to TRBJ2-4; 8 bases match TRBD1. CDR3 size: 14 residues. V dropped 2 bases and J dropped 14; count of bases not matched to a gene: 11. Per the germline V gene, CDR1 is MNHNS and CDR2 is SASEGT.